The 2 T cell receptor beta chains given below trace back to one sample, sequenced in a study of neurological immune-mediated disorders. TCRdb called the 5' RACE reads again in MiXCR, with one record for every CDR3 protein. The repertoire holds 44,000 or so distinct CDR3 sequences, with roughly 6% as singletons. Material: CD4+ T cells from blood. The receptors come from a woman aged 40-49 years in good health.

This clonotype was seen at least ten times. CDR3 in DNA: TGCGCCAGCAGCCCCACAGGGGGCAGGGATGAGCAGTTCTTC. Translation gives CASSPTGGRDEQFF. V is TRBV5-1 and J is TRBJ2-1; 9 nucleotides agree with TRBD1. Germline CDR1 SGHRS, CDR2 YFSETQ. The CDR3 runs 14 residues. Germline trimming cut 4 bases from V and 8 bases from J; bases unmatched to any gene: 7.

In this sample, this clonotype turned up many times. The J gene is TRBJ2-5, the V gene TRBV3-1, with D unclear. The germline V gene has CDR1 LGHDT and CDR2 YNNKEL (reference sequence). This CDR3 has 14 amino acids. V was trimmed by 4 bases and J by 5 bases, leaving 14 bases between them. CDR3 sequence reads: CASSPPGPRETQYF. The CDR3 DNA reads TGTGCCAGCAGCCCCCCCGGACCGCGGGAGACCCAGTACTTC.